This T cell receptor beta chain was recorded in a study of OX40 agonist ivuxolimab in advanced cancers. The CDR3 has 12 residues. Trimming stripped 7 bases from V and 1 base from J, with 8 bases between. Germline V CDR1 and CDR2: SQVTM, ANQGSEA. The table lists this clone with many counts. Only in-frame clones appear in the TCRdb table, and some are missing; sequencing was by immunoSEQ multiplex PCR. Among 75,000 to 100,000 clones listed, 70% to 85% were seen once. Sequencing was performed on CD4+ or CD8+ T cells sorted from blood, taken in a trial of the OX40 agonist ivuxolimab. The chain couples TRBV29-1 to TRBJ2-1; no reliable D call. The source of this sequence is an adult with an advanced solid tumor such as melanoma, head and neck, liver or kidney cancer. The CDR3 DNA is TGCAGCGGAGACATGTCCTACAATGAGCAGTTCTTC. Translating gives CSGDMSYNEQFF.